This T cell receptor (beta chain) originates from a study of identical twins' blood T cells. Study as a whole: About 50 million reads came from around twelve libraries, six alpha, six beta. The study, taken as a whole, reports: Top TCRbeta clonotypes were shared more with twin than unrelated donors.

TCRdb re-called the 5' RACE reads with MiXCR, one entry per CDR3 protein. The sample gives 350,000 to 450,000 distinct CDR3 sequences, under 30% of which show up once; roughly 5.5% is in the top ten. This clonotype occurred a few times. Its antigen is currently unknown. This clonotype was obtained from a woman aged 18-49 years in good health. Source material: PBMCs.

The CDR3 bases are TGCAGTGCTAGCAGGCCGGGTACGGGCACTGAAGCTTTCTTT. Translating it yields CSASRPGTGTEAFF. The V call is TRBV20-1, the J call TRBJ1-1; unclear D gene. The CDR3 contains 14 residues. Trimming cost V 3 bases and J 4 bases, with 15 bases left between them. Germline V gives CDR1 DFQATT, CDR2 SNEGSKA (reference sequence).